In this sample, the clone carrying this T cell receptor beta chain turned up once. The target antigen is unknown. This sample stems from a study of T cell responses to AZD1222 COVID-19 vaccine. This CDR3 is 15 amino acids long. CDR1 and CDR2 from the germline V gene are DFQATT and SNEGSKA (reference sequence). The V end was cut by 3 bases, the J end by 4 bases, with 19 bases between. Method: immunoSEQ multiplex PCR; TCRdb's copy keeps in-frame clones and lacks some. This table holds fewer than 150,000 clones, over 75% found once. Study-level results: Vaccination with two AZD1222 doses was followed by a rise in Spike-specific TCR breadth and depth. Clonal diversity may have been underestimated, and the donors were mostly white British, with more females than males. Only a handful of AZD1222 recipients were seropositive at baseline.

The sequence derives from an adult in good health. J is TRBJ2-7 and V is TRBV20-1, with a weak D call TRBD2 (6 bases). The starting material was peripheral blood, obtained on day 0 of AZD1222 vaccination. The CDR3 here is CSASAAGLVRYEQYF. The CDR3 nucleotides read TGCAGTGCTAGTGCAGCGGGCCTCGTCCGGTACGAGCAGTACTTC.